One sample yielded the 5 T cell receptor beta chains listed below, sequenced in a study of blood T cell repertoires in COVID-19. Assay: immunoSEQ multiplex PCR; the TCRdb copy retains only in-frame clones and omits some. The sample shows 270,000 or so clones, about four fifths of them seen only once. The sample consisted of peripheral blood. These receptors were obtained from a woman aged 18-29 years with acute or convalescent COVID-19.

The chain recombines TRBV5-4 with TRBJ2-3, with TRBD1 matching over 7 bases. This CDR3 has 16 amino acids. With 1 base clipped from V and 0 bases from J, the junction kept 5 bases outside the gene matches. Per the germline V gene, CDR1 is SGHNT and CDR2 is YYREEE (reference sequence). CDR3 loop: CASSLKRQGSTDTQYF. For the CDR3, the DNA is TGTGCCAGCAGCTTGAAGCGACAGGGTAGCACAGATACGCAGTATTTT. Variable domain in full (rest from reference TRBV5-4 and TRBJ2-3): ETGVTQSPTHLIKTRGQQVTLRCSSQSGHNTVSWYQQALGQGPQFIFQYYREEENGRGNFPPRFSGLQFPNYSSELNVNALELDDSALYLCASSLKRQGSTDTQYFGPGTRLTVL.

The chain joins TRBV2 to TRBJ2-7; TRBD1 matches 10 bases. CDR1 SNHLY and CDR2 FYNNEI come from the germline V gene. The V segment lost 4 bases and the J segment 5 bases; nucleotides outside the gene matches: 11. CDR3 length equals 16 residues. CDR3 protein: CASSGTGGRLSDEQYF. The CDR3 bases are TGTGCCAGCAGTGGGACAGGGGGGAGACTGTCTGACGAGCAGTACTTC.

The gene calls are TRBV4-2 and TRBJ1-1; weak D call: TRBD1 (5 bases). Germline CDR1 LGHNA, CDR2 YNFKEQ. V was shortened by 1 base and J by 6 bases, with 15 bases between the two germline ends. The CDR3 loop spans 15 amino acids. The CDR3 protein is CASSQAPGGRAEAFF. Written as DNA, the CDR3 is TGTGCCAGCAGCCAAGCCCCGGGGGGGAGGGCTGAAGCTTTCTTT.

This clone has just one count. The chain is built from TRBV5-6 and TRBJ1-2; no clear D gene. Germline loops: CDR1 SGHDT, CDR2 YYEEEE. CDR3 length: 13 amino acids. V was trimmed by 1 base and J by 8 bases, leaving 12 bases between them. The CDR3 loop reads CASSLPSSRGYTF. CDR3 sequence (DNA): TGTGCCAGCAGCTTGCCAAGCTCTCGGGGCTACACCTTC.

The genes are TRBV4-1 and TRBJ1-1; D unclear. The CDR3 sequence is 14 residues long. V lost 3 bases to trimming and J lost 1 base, with 9 bases between them. Germline CDR1 and CDR2: MGHRA and YSYEKL. This chain's CDR3 is CASSHGEANTEAFF. The CDR3 region has the DNA TGCGCCAGCAGCCACGGGGAGGCGAACACTGAAGCTTTCTTT.